Shown below are 27 T cell receptor beta chains from a single sample sequenced in a study of blood T cell repertoires in COVID-19. Assay used: immunoSEQ multiplex PCR; TCRdb lists only in-frame clones, some missing. The sample holds around 330,000 clones, 75% to 90% seen once. Input material: PBMCs or T cells enriched from blood (not recorded which). All receptors derive from a man in his sixties who had recovered from COVID-19.

The V gene is TRBV10-3, the J gene TRBJ2-7; 15 nucleotides agree with TRBD2. V dropped 0 bases and J dropped 5; count of bases not matched to a gene: 17. The CDR3 loop spans 21 amino acids. Germline CDR1 ENHRY, CDR2 SYGVKD. The CDR3 coding sequence is TGTGCCATCAGTGAGTCCTATATTACCGCGGGACTAGCGGGAGGCGGCCACGAGCAGTACTTC. Translation gives CAISESYITAGLAGGGHEQYF.

The chain is built from TRBV6-2 or TRBV6-3 and TRBJ2-4; D perhaps matches TRBD2 (6 bases). Trimming pared 7 bases from V and 3 bases from J, leaving 13 bases between. Germline CDR1 reads MNHEY; CDR2 reads SVGEGT. This CDR3 is 14 amino acids long. The CDR3 loop is CASTPSGGKNIQYF. The CDR3 DNA sequence: TGTGCCAGCACCCCCTCCGGGGGCAAAAACATTCAGTACTTC.

This clone has just one count. This rearrangement joins TRBV27 to TRBJ2-7, with 8 bases fitting TRBD1. Germline CDR1 and CDR2: MNHEY and SMNVEV (reference sequence). V shed 6 bases and J 5 bases; nucleotides not matched to a gene: 9. The length of the CDR3 is 14 residues. DNA of the CDR3: TGTGCCAGCAGCCCCAGGGGGCCTATGCACGAGCAGTACTTC. Its translation is CASSPRGPMHEQYF.

The chain links TRBV19 to TRBJ1-5; the D is unclear. The CDR3 contains 15 residues. V was shortened by 3 bases and J by 2 bases, with 11 bases between the two germline ends. CDR1 is LNHDA, CDR2 SQIVND, per germline (reference sequence). The CDR3 reads CASSMGRSGNQPQHF. The CDR3 coding sequence is TGTGCCAGTAGTATGGGCCGATCCGGCAATCAGCCCCAGCATTTT.

The rearrangement uses TRBV7-9 and TRBJ2-1; 7 nucleotides match TRBD2. J lost 4 bases, V lost 7 bases, and 10 bases had no gene match. CDR1 SEHNR and CDR2 FQNEAQ come from the germline V gene (reference sequence). This CDR3 contains 15 residues. The CDR3 spells CASIGSSGDYNEQFF. In DNA form, the CDR3 reads TGTGCCAGCATCGGGTCTAGCGGAGATTACAATGAGCAGTTCTTC.

The genes are TRBV29-1 and TRBJ1-2; D uncertain. Germline assignment: CDR1 SQVTM and CDR2 ANQGSEA. V lost 3 bases to trimming and J lost 7 bases, with 9 bases between them. CDR3 length equals 11 residues. CDR3 residues: CSVENGAGYTF. The CDR3 DNA is TGCAGCGTTGAGAACGGTGCTGGCTACACCTTC.

This clone is a singleton in its sample. J is TRBJ2-1 and V is TRBV9; TRBD2 aligns across 11 bases. This CDR3 comprises 16 residues. After removal of 0 bases from V and 8 bases from J, the junction contained 7 bases not matched to a gene. Germline V lookup: CDR1 SGDLS, CDR2 YYNGEE. Here the CDR3 DNA reads TGTGCCAGCAGCGTAGTCGTAGCGGGAGGGAACGATGAGCAGTTCTTC. This sequence encodes CASSVVVAGGNDEQFF.

The V gene is TRBV4-1, the J gene TRBJ1-6; D is undetermined. Germline lookup yields CDR1 MGHRA and CDR2 YSYEKL. This CDR3 region has 16 residues. The germline V and J ends were trimmed by 4 bases and 9 bases, with 19 bases remaining between them. The CDR3 reads CASSPYRTPSGSPLHF. DNA of the CDR3: TGCGCCAGCAGCCCCTACCGAACACCCTCGGGTTCACCCCTCCACTTT.

The rearrangement joins TRBV11-2 to TRBJ1-4; D ambiguous. Looked up from germline, CDR1 is SGHAT and CDR2 is FQNNGV. The CDR3 covers 12 residues. V was cut by 1 base and J by 11 bases, with 8 bases left in between. The CDR3 nucleotides are TGTGCCAGCAGCTTAGGTCCCGCGAAACTGTTTTTT. Protein: CASSLGPAKLFF. The complete variable domain, with remaining parts taken from reference TRBV11-2 and TRBJ1-4, reads EAGVAQSPRYKIIEKRQSVAFWCNPISGHATLYWYQQILGQGPKLLIQFQNNGVVDDSQLPKDRFSAERLKGVDSTLKIQPAKLEDSAVYLCASSLGPAKLFFGSGTQLSVL.

Points on this clone: The sample holds other DNA sequences that translate to the same CDR3. This chain links TRBV6-5 with TRBJ2-3; maybe TRBD2 (6 bases). There are 12 residues in the CDR3. Between the trimmed V and J ends, which lost 6 bases and 6 bases, there was a span of 10 bases. The germline V gene has CDR1 MNHEY and CDR2 SVGAGI. The CDR3 coding sequence is TGTGCCAGCAGAACTCGGGGGGATACGCAGTATTTT. This gives the protein CASRTRGDTQYF.

The chain has TRBV10-3 and TRBJ2-1; the match to TRBD2 covers 13 bases. Germline trimming cut 6 bases from V and 12 bases from J; bases unmatched to any gene: 8. Germline CDR1 ENHRY, CDR2 SYGVKD. This CDR3 comprises 14 residues. The CDR3 loop is CAISPGTSGMVQFF. As DNA, the CDR3 is TGTGCCATCAGCCCCGGGACTAGCGGGATGGTGCAGTTCTTC.

V is TRBV7-3 and J is TRBJ2-7; D is unclear. The CDR3 covers 13 residues. The germline V gene encodes CDR1 SGHTA and CDR2 FQGTGA. The germline V and J ends were trimmed by 1 base and 7 bases, with 11 bases remaining between them. The CDR3 DNA sequence: TGTGCCAGCAGCTTAAACGTTCGAGGTGAGCAGTACTTC. It is translated as CASSLNVRGEQYF.

This clone was detected only once. V and J are TRBV9 and TRBJ1-1, with 8 bases fitting TRBD1. J was trimmed by 10 bases and V by 3 bases; bases with no gene match: 11. The germline CDR1 and CDR2 sequences are SGDLS and YYNGEE. This CDR3 is 14 amino acids long. The CDR3 nucleotides read TGTGCCAGCAGCGCCGGACAGGGCGGTGTAGGAGCTTTCTTT. Protein: CASSAGQGGVGAFF.

This clone has just a few counts. V is TRBV9 and J is TRBJ1-3, with 9 bases identical to TRBD1. This CDR3 comprises 15 residues. The V gene's germline CDR1 is SGDLS and CDR2 YYNGEE. Germline trimming cut 3 bases from V and 2 bases from J; bases unmatched to any gene: 3. CDR3 nucleotides: TGTGCCAGCAGCGATCGACAGGGGGCTGGAAACACCATATATTTT. This sequence encodes CASSDRQGAGNTIYF.

This rearrangement joins TRBV11-2 to TRBJ2-2, with 8 bases fitting TRBD2. This CDR3 has 20 residues. Germline V lookup: CDR1 SGHAT, CDR2 FQNNGV. After removal of 0 bases from V and 0 bases from J, the junction contained 12 bases not matched to a gene. The CDR3 sequence is CASSLEGRGDLLANTGELFF. CDR3 sequence (DNA): TGTGCCAGCAGCTTAGAGGGGCGGGGGGACTTACTAGCGAACACCGGGGAGCTGTTTTTT.

The chain carries TRBV5-1 and TRBJ2-7; no firm D call. Trimming shortened V by 2 bases and J by 2 bases, and 14 bases separated the two germline ends. The CDR3 is 15 amino acids. Germline V lookup: CDR1 SGHRS, CDR2 YFSETQ. The CDR3, as DNA: TGCGCCAGCAGCTTACAACCCGCATCGACCTACGAGCAGTACTTC. Translating it yields CASSLQPASTYEQYF.

The chain links TRBV7-9 to TRBJ2-5; 13 bases fit TRBD2. The CDR3 is 18 residues long. Germline V gene data show CDR1 as SEHNR and CDR2 as FQNEAQ (reference sequence). The junction had 19 bases not matched to a gene; V was cut back by 10 bases and J by 5 bases. DNA for the CDR3: TGTGCCATACCGGGGTATCCCACTAGCGGGAGGGCACAGGAGACCCAGTACTTC. Its protein is CAIPGYPTSGRAQETQYF.

The genes are TRBV30 and TRBJ2-7; 8 bases fit TRBD2. This CDR3 is built from 17 residues. Per the germline V gene, CDR1 is GTSNPN and CDR2 is SVGIG (reference sequence). With 0 bases clipped from V and 3 bases from J, the junction kept 13 bases outside the gene matches. For the CDR3, the DNA is TGTGCCTGGAGTGTACTTGCGGGAGGAATGGACGGCTACGAGCAGTACTTC. Its translation: CAWSVLAGGMDGYEQYF.

The V gene is TRBV7-2, the J gene TRBJ2-1; 11 nucleotides line up with TRBD2. Germline CDR1 is SGHTA and CDR2 is FQGNSA. This CDR3 has 16 residues. Trimming took 4 bases from V and 2 from J; bases not matched to a gene: 4. CDR3 nucleotide sequence: TGTGCCAGCAGCTCCGATAGCGGGAGGGCCTACAATGAGCAGTTCTTC. Translation gives CASSSDSGRAYNEQFF.

J is TRBJ2-3 and V is TRBV5-1; weak D call: TRBD2 (5 bases). V lost 0 bases and J lost 1, with 9 bases in between. Germline V gives CDR1 SGHRS, CDR2 YFSETQ. The CDR3 totals 15 residues. CDR3 DNA sequence: TGCGCCAGCAGCTTGGTCGGGGATGGCACAGATACGCAGTATTTT. Its protein is CASSLVGDGTDTQYF.

This clone was counted a single time. The gene calls are TRBV6-5 and TRBJ1-2; D not certain. Trimming stripped 3 bases from V and 8 bases from J, with 19 bases between. CDR3 length: 15 residues. The V gene's germline CDR1 is MNHEY and CDR2 SVGAGI. In nucleotides, the CDR3 is TGTGCCAGCAGTTATTCGACGGCCCATATAGCCGGCTACACCTTC. Its protein product is CASSYSTAHIAGYTF.

V and J are TRBV9 and TRBJ2-1; D gene ambiguous. Trimming took off 0 bases at V and 0 bases at J, with 10 bases between the two ends. From germline, CDR1 is SGDLS and CDR2 YYNGEE. This CDR3 spans 16 amino acids. CDR3 coding DNA: TGTGCCAGCAGCGTAGACCCAGAAAGCTCCTACAATGAGCAGTTCTTC. Translated: CASSVDPESSYNEQFF.

V is TRBV5-4 and J is TRBJ2-7; 10 bases line up with TRBD2. Germline loops: CDR1 SGHNT, CDR2 YYREEE (reference sequence). The CDR3 sequence is 15 residues long. With V trimmed by 3 bases and J by 4 bases, 7 bases remained unmatched. The CDR3 sequence is CASSSPGLAKYEQYF. The CDR3 DNA reads as TGTGCCAGCAGCTCACCGGGACTAGCGAAATACGAGCAGTACTTC. Full variable domain (outside the CDR3, taken from reference TRBV5-4 and TRBJ2-7): ETGVTQSPTHLIKTRGQQVTLRCSSQSGHNTVSWYQQALGQGPQFIFQYYREEENGRGNFPPRFSGLQFPNYSSELNVNALELDDSALYLCASSSPGLAKYEQYFGPGTRLTVT.

This clone was counted once. V is TRBV21-1 and J is TRBJ1-1; TRBD1 is the table's D call, not checked against the DNA. TRBV21-1 is noted as a pseudogene. This CDR3 comprises 9 residues. Here the CDR3 reads CAKPPQGFF. The CDR3 nucleotides read TGTGCCAAGCCTCCTCAGGGTTTCTTT.

The chain joins TRBV6-5 to TRBJ1-2, with a possible D match to TRBD1 (6 bases). Trimming cost V 5 bases and J 1 base, with 14 bases left between them. The CDR3 length is 15 residues. Germline CDR1 is MNHEY and CDR2 is SVGAGI. CDR3 residues: CASSPSDSYNYGYTF. The CDR3 DNA reads as TGTGCCAGCAGTCCCTCGGACAGTTATAACTATGGCTACACCTTC.

This clone was seen just once. Other DNA variants within this sample encode the same CDR3. The chain is built from TRBV7-2 and TRBJ2-3, with TRBD1 matching 9 bases. In germline, CDR1 is SGHTA, CDR2 FQGNSA. The V segment lost 5 bases and the J segment 0 bases; nucleotides outside the gene matches: 3. CDR3 length: 15 amino acids. For the CDR3, the DNA is TGTGCCAGCAGCCGGGACAGGGCTAGCACAGATACGCAGTATTTT. Residues: CASSRDRASTDTQYF.

With regard to this clone: At one end the junction does not follow the germline gene, possibly because of a read error. V is TRBV24-1 and J is TRBJ2-1, with a possible D match to TRBD1 (6 bases). In germline, CDR1 is KGHDR, CDR2 SFDVKD. The CDR3 has 12 amino acids. The CDR3 region is CATSGTRGSEVF. The CDR3 DNA is TGTGCCACCAGTGGAACGAGGGGGTCGGAGGTCTTC.